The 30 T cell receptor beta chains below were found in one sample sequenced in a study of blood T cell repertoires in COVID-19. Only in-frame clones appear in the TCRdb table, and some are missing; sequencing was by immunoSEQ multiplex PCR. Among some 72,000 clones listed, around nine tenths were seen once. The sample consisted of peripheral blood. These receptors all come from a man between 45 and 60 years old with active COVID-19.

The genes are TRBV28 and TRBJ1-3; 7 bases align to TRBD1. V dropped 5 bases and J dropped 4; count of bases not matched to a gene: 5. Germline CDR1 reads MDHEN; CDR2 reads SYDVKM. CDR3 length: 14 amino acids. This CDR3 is CASSVGDRGNTIYF. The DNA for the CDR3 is TGTGCCAGCAGTGTGGGGGACAGAGGAAACACCATATATTTT.

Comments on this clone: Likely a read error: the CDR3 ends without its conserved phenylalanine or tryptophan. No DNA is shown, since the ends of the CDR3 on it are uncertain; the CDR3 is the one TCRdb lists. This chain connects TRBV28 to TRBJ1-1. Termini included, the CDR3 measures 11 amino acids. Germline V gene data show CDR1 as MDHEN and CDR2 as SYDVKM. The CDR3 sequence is CASSDYAYLEL.

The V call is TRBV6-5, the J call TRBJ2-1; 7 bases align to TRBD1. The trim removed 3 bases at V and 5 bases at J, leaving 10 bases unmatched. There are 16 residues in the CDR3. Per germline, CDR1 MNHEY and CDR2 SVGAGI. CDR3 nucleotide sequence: TGTGCCAGCAGTTATACACTACCGGGACAGCACAATGAGCAGTTCTTC. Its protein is CASSYTLPGQHNEQFF.

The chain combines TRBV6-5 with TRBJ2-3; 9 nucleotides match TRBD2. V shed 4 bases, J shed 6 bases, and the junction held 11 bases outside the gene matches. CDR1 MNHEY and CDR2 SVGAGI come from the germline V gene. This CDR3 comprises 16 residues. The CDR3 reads CASSWGLATPRDTQYF. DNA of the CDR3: TGTGCCAGCAGTTGGGGACTAGCTACCCCCCGGGATACGCAGTATTTT.

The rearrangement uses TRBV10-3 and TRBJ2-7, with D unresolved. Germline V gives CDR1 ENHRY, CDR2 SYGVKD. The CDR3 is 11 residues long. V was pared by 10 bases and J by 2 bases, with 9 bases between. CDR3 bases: TGTGCCACCGCTACCACCTACGAGCAGTACTTC. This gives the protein CATATTYEQYF.

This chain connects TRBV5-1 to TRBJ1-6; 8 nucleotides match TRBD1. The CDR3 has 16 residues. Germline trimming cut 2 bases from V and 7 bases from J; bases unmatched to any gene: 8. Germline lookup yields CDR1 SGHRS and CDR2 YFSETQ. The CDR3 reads CASSFGSAGGNSPLHF. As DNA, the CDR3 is TGCGCCAGCAGCTTTGGAAGTGCAGGGGGCAATTCACCCCTCCACTTT.

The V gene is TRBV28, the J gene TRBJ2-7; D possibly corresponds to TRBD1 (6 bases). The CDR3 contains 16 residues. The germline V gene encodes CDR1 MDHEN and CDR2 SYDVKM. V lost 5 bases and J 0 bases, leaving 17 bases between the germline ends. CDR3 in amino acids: CASSPLRGEGSYEQYF. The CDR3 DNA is TGTGCCAGCAGTCCCCTCAGGGGAGAGGGCTCCTACGAGCAGTACTTC.

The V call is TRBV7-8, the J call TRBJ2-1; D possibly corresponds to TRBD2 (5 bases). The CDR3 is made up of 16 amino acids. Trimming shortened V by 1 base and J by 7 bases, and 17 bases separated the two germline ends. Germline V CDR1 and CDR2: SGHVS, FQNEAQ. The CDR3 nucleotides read TGTGCCAGCAGCTTAGGGTTCCACATGACGGGGAATGAGCAGTTCTTC. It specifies CASSLGFHMTGNEQFF.

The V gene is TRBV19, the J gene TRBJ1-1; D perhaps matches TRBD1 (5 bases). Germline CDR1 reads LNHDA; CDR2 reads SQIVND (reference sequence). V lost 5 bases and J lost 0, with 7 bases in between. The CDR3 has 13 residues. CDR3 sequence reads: CASSYRLNTEAFF. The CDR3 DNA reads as TGTGCCAGTAGTTACAGGCTGAACACTGAAGCTTTCTTT.

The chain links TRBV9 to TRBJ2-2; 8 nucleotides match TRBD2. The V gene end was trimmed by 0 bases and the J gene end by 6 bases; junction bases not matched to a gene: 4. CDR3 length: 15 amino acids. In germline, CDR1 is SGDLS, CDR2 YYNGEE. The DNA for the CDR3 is TGTGCCAGCAGCGTAGATCCCGGGGGGGCCGGGGAGCTGTTTTTT. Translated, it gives CASSVDPGGAGELFF.

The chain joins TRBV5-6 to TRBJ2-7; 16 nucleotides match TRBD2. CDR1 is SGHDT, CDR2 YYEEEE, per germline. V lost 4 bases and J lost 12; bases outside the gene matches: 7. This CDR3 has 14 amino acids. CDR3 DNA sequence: TGTGCCAGCAGCCCCCTTGGGACTAGCGGGAGGGTGTACTTC. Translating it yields CASSPLGTSGRVYF.

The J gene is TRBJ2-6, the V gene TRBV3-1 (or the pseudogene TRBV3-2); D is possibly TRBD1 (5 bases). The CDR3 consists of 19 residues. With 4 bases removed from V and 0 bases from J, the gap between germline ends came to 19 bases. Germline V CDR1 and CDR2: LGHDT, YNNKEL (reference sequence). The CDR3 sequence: CASSRGKGTGASGANVLTF. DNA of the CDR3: TGTGCCAGCAGCCGGGGAAAGGGTACAGGCGCCTCTGGGGCCAACGTCCTGACTTTC.

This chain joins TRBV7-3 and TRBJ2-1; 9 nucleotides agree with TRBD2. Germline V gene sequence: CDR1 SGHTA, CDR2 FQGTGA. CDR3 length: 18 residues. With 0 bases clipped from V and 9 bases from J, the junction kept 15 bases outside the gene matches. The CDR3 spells CASSLTSLLAGPTSEQFF. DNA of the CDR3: TGTGCCAGCAGCTTAACGAGTCTCCTAGCGGGACCTACAAGTGAGCAGTTCTTC.

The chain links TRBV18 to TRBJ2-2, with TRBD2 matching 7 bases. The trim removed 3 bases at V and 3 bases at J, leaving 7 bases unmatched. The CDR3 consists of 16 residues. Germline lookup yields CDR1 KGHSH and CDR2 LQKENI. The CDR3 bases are TGTGCCAGCTCACCGGCGCTAGCGGCACACACCGGGGAGCTGTTTTTT. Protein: CASSPALAAHTGELFF.

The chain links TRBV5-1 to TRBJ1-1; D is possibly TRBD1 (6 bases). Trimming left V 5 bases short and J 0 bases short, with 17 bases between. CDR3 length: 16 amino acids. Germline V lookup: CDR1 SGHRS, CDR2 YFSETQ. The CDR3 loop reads CASSSEGVIMNTEAFF. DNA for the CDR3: TGCGCCAGCAGTAGCGAGGGGGTGATCATGAACACTGAAGCTTTCTTT.

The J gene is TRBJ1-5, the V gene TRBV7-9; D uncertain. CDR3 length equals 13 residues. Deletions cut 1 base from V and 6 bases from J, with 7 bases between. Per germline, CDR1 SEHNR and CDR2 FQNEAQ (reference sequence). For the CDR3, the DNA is TGTGCCAGCAGCTTAGGGAGTGGTCAGCCCCAGCATTTT. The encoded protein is CASSLGSGQPQHF. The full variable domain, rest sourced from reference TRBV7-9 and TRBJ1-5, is DTGVSQNPRHKITKRGQNVTFRCDPISEHNRLYWYRQTLGQGPEFLTYFQNEAQLEKSRLLSDRFSAERPKGSFSTLEIQRTEQGDSAMYLCASSLGSGQPQHFGDGTRLSIL.

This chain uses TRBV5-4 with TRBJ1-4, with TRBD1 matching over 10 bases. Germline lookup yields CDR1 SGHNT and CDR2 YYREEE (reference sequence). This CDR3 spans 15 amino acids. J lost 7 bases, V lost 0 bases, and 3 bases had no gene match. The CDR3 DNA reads TGTGCCAGCAGCTTGGTGACAGGGGGCACTGAAAAACTGTTTTTT. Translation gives CASSLVTGGTEKLFF.

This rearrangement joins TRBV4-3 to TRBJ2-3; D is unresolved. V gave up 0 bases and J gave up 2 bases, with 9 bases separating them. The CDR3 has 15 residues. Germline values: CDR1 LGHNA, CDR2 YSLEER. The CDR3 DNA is TGCGCCAGCAGCCAAGAGCTCGGGTTCACAGATACGCAGTATTTT. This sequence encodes CASSQELGFTDTQYF.

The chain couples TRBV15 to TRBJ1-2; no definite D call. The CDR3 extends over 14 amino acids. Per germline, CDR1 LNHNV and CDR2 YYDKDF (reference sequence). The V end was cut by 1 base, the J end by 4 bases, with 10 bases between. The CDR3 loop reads CATSRGGSLYGYTF. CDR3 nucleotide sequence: TGTGCCACCAGCAGAGGTGGCTCCCTCTATGGCTACACCTTC.

CDR3 nucleotide sequence: TGTGCCAGCAGGCGCGGGACAGTAGACACCGGGGAGCTGTTTTTT. Amino acids: CASRRGTVDTGELFF. V gene TRBV11-1 combines with J gene TRBJ2-2, with D possibly being TRBD1 (7 bases). Germline V gene lookup returns CDR1 SGHAT and CDR2 FQDESV (reference sequence). The V and J ends lost 6 bases and 3 bases respectively, with 14 bases between them. The CDR3 sequence is 15 residues long.

DNA of the CDR3: TGTGCCAGCAGCGCCACCGGGACAGGGCCCTACGAGCAGTACTTC. Its translation: CASSATGTGPYEQYF. V usage is TRBV9 and J usage is TRBJ2-7; 9 nucleotides agree with TRBD1. With 3 bases clipped from V and 2 bases from J, the junction kept 6 bases outside the gene matches. The CDR3 contains 15 residues. CDR1 SGDLS and CDR2 YYNGEE come from the germline V gene.

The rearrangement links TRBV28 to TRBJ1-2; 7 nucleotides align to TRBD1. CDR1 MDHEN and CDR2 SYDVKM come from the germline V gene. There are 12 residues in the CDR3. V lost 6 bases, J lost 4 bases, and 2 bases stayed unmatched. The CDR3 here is CASRRQGYGYTF. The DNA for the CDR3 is TGTGCCAGCAGGAGACAGGGCTATGGCTACACCTTC.

The CDR3 region is CASSQEHGVSYEQYF. CDR3 nucleotide sequence: TGTGCCAGCAGCCAAGAACACGGAGTAAGCTACGAGCAGTACTTC. The genes are TRBV3-1 (or the pseudogene TRBV3-2) and TRBJ2-7; D gene uncertain. The CDR3 is made up of 15 amino acids. V lost 0 bases and J lost 3, with 12 bases in between. Germline loops: CDR1 LGHDT, CDR2 YNNKEL (reference sequence).

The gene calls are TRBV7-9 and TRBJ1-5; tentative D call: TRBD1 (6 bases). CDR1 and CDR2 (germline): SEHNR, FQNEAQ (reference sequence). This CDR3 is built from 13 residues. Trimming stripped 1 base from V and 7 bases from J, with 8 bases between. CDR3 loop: CASSLDRAQPQHF. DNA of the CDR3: TGTGCCAGCAGCTTAGACAGGGCGCAGCCCCAGCATTTT. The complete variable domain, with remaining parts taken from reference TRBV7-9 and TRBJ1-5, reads DTGVSQNPRHKITKRGQNVTFRCDPISEHNRLYWYRQTLGQGPEFLTYFQNEAQLEKSRLLSDRFSAERPKGSFSTLEIQRTEQGDSAMYLCASSLDRAQPQHFGDGTRLSIL.

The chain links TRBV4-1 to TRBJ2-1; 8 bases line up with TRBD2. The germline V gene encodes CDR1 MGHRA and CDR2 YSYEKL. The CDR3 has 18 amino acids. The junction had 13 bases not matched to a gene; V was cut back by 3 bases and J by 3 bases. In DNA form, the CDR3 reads TGCGCCAGCAGCCATCTCAGACTTGACGCGGGGGGCTACAATGAGCAGTTCTTC. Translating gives CASSHLRLDAGGYNEQFF.

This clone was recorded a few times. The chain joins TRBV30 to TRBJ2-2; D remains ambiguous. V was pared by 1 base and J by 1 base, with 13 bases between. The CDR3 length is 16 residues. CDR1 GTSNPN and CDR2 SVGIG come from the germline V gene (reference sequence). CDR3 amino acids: CAWSGGLNLNTGELFF. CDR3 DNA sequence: TGTGCCTGGAGTGGAGGATTAAACCTGAACACCGGGGAGCTGTTTTTT.

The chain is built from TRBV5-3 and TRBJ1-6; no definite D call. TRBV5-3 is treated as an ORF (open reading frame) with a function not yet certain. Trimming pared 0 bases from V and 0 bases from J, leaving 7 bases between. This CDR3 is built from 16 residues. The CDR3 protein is CARSLVDSSYNSPLHF. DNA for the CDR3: TGTGCCAGAAGCTTGGTTGATAGCTCCTATAATTCACCCCTCCACTTT.

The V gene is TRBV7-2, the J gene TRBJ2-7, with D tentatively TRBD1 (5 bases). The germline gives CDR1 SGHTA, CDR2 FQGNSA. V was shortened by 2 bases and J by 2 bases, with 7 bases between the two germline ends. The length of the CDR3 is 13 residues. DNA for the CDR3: TGTGCCAGCAGCTTAAGGGGTACCTACGAGCAGTACTTC. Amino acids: CASSLRGTYEQYF. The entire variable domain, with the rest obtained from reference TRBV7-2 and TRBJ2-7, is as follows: GAGVSQSPSNKVTEKGKDVELRCDPISGHTALYWYRQSLGQGLEFLIYFQGNSAPDKSGLPSDRFSAERTGGSVSTLTIQRTQQEDSAVYLCASSLRGTYEQYFGPGTRLTVT.

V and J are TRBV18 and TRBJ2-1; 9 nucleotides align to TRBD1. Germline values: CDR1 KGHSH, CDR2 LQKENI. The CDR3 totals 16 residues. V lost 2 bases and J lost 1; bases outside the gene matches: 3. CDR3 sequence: CASSPMGTGSYNEQFF. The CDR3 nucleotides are TGTGCCAGCTCACCAATGGGGACAGGGTCCTACAATGAGCAGTTCTTC.

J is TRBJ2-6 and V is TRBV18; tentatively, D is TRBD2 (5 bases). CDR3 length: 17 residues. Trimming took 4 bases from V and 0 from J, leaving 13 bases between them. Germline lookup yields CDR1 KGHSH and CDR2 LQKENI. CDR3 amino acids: CASSQVRGYSGANVLTF. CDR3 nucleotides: TGTGCCAGCTCACAGGTTAGAGGGTACTCTGGGGCCAACGTCCTGACTTTC.